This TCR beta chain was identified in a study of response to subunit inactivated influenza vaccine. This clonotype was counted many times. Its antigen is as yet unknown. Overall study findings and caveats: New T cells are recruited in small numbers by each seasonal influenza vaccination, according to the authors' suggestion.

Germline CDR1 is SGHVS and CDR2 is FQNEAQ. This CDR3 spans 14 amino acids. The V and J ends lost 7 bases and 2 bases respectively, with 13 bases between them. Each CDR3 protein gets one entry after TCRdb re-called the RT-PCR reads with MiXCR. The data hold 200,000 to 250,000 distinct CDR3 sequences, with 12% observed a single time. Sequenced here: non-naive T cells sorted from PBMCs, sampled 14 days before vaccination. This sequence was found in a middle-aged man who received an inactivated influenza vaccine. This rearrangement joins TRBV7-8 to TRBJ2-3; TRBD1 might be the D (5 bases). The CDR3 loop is CASKYGATTDTQYF. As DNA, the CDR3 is TGTGCCAGCAAGTATGGGGCGACCACAGATACGCAGTATTTT.